The 26 T cell receptor beta chains below all came from one sample that was sequenced in a study of blood T cell repertoires in COVID-19. Clones were read by immunoSEQ multiplex PCR, and TCRdb kept only the in-frame ones, dropping some. The sample lists 110,000 or so clones, around 85% occurring once. The sample taken for sequencing was peripheral blood. These receptors were taken from a human donor in a cohort sampled during active COVID-19.

The chain is built from TRBV5-4 and TRBJ2-7, with 8 bases lining up with TRBD2. Looked up from germline, CDR1 is SGHNT and CDR2 is YYREEE (reference sequence). This CDR3 region has 15 residues. With 2 bases clipped from V and 5 bases from J, the junction kept 9 bases outside the gene matches. The CDR3 DNA reads TGTGCCAGCAGCTTTACCGGGACTAGAGTACACGAGCAGTACTTC. It is translated as CASSFTGTRVHEQYF.

This clone was counted a single time. The chain uses TRBV6-2 or TRBV6-3 and TRBJ2-3; tentative D call: TRBD2 (5 bases). Germline CDR1 MNHEY, CDR2 SVGEGT. V lost 6 bases and J 5 bases, leaving 18 bases between the germline ends. The CDR3 is 15 amino acids. CDR3 loop: CASSQTRTGIDTQYF. CDR3 DNA sequence: TGTGCCAGCAGCCAAACAAGGACTGGGATAGATACGCAGTATTTT.

The chain is built from TRBV4-1 and TRBJ1-5; possibly TRBD1 for D (5 bases). The V end was cut by 2 bases, the J end by 11 bases, with 13 bases between. This CDR3 is 13 amino acids long. CDR1 is MGHRA and CDR2 is YSYEKL in the germline V gene. The CDR3 reads CASSQLWGRTQHF. CDR3 in DNA: TGCGCCAGCAGCCAATTATGGGGCAGGACCCAGCATTTT.

The V call is TRBV19, the J call TRBJ1-1; the match to TRBD1 covers 9 bases. CDR1 and CDR2 (germline): LNHDA, SQIVND (reference sequence). This CDR3 spans 15 amino acids. Trimming at V came to 5 bases and at J to 4 bases, leaving 8 bases not matched to a gene. The CDR3 DNA sequence: TGTGCCAGTAGTTCTCCGACAGGGGGTCTCACTGAAGCTTTCTTT. It yields the protein CASSSPTGGLTEAFF.

This clone was picked up one time. J is TRBJ2-7 and V is TRBV11-2; tentatively, D is TRBD2 (5 bases). Germline assignment: CDR1 SGHAT and CDR2 FQNNGV. CDR3 size: 14 residues. V was shortened by 4 bases and J by 3 bases, with 13 bases between the two germline ends. CDR3 sequence: CASSSGNGNYEQYF. CDR3 nucleotide sequence: TGTGCCAGCAGCTCCGGGAACGGCAACTACGAGCAGTACTTC. The variable domain in full, with the rest retrieved from reference TRBV11-2 and TRBJ2-7, is EAGVAQSPRYKIIEKRQSVAFWCNPISGHATLYWYQQILGQGPKLLIQFQNNGVVDDSQLPKDRFSAERLKGVDSTLKIQPAKLEDSAVYLCASSSGNGNYEQYFGPGTRLTVT.

This rearrangement joins TRBV28 to TRBJ1-2; 7 bases align to TRBD1. This CDR3 spans 15 amino acids. Germline CDR1 MDHEN, CDR2 SYDVKM. The J segment lost 0 bases and the V segment lost 6 bases, leaving 7 bases of the junction unmatched. The CDR3 nucleotides are TGTGCCAGCAGCGGGACAGCCAATACTAACTATGGCTACACCTTC. The encoded protein is CASSGTANTNYGYTF.

The chain has TRBV29-1 and TRBJ2-7, with D perhaps matching TRBD1 (5 bases). This CDR3 is built from 13 residues. Trimming stripped 3 bases from V and 5 bases from J, with 14 bases between. Germline-derived CDR1 and CDR2 are SQVTM and ANQGSEA. The CDR3 loop is CSVEQGPQDEQYF. CDR3 coding DNA: TGCAGCGTTGAGCAGGGTCCCCAGGACGAGCAGTACTTC.

The V call is TRBV3-1 (or the pseudogene TRBV3-2), the J call TRBJ2-7; 7 nucleotides agree with TRBD2. V shed 1 base and J 5 bases; nucleotides not matched to a gene: 14. The V gene's germline CDR1 is LGHDT and CDR2 YNNKEL (reference sequence). The CDR3 spans 17 residues. The CDR3 region is CASSQVIDGGRKDEQYF. CDR3 coding DNA: TGTGCCAGCAGCCAAGTAATTGACGGGGGGAGAAAGGACGAGCAGTACTTC.

The genes are TRBV29-1 and TRBJ1-1; 9 nucleotides line up with TRBD1. The CDR3 is 14 amino acids. Germline CDR1 is SQVTM and CDR2 is ANQGSEA. After removal of 6 bases from V and 4 bases from J, the junction contained 9 bases not matched to a gene. The CDR3 loop reads CSVSGQGFSTEAFF. The CDR3 coding sequence is TGCAGCGTCTCGGGACAGGGCTTTTCCACTGAAGCTTTCTTT.

The chain employs TRBV18 and TRBJ1-1; D remains ambiguous. The V gene's germline CDR1 is KGHSH and CDR2 LQKENI. The V and J ends lost 3 bases and 5 bases respectively, with 10 bases between them. There are 13 residues in the CDR3. The CDR3 coding sequence is TGTGCCAGCTCACCTGGGAGTTGGACTGAAGCTTTCTTT. Protein product: CASSPGSWTEAFF.

V usage is TRBV6-5 and J usage is TRBJ1-6, with D maybe TRBD1 (5 bases). Germline V gives CDR1 MNHEY, CDR2 SVGAGI. V dropped 0 bases and J dropped 5 bases, with 8 bases sitting between them. This CDR3 comprises 15 residues. The CDR3 bases are TGTGCCAGCAGTTACTCGAGACAGAATAATTCACCCCTCCACTTT. Protein: CASSYSRQNNSPLHF.

The CDR3 loop reads CASSYGRLSSYNEQFF. The DNA of the CDR3 is TGTGCCAGCAGTTACGGGAGGTTAAGCTCCTACAATGAGCAGTTCTTC. The chain joins TRBV6-6 to TRBJ2-1; D perhaps matches TRBD2 (6 bases). The CDR3 runs 16 residues. Germline V gene sequence: CDR1 MNHNY, CDR2 SVGAGI (reference sequence). V was shortened by 2 bases and J by 0 bases, with 11 bases between the two germline ends.

This chain links TRBV14 with TRBJ2-3; D uncertain. V was pared by 5 bases and J by 7 bases, with 7 bases between. In germline, CDR1 is SGHDN, CDR2 FVKESK. The CDR3 has 11 residues. The CDR3 here is CASSSGYTQYF. DNA of the CDR3: TGTGCCAGCAGCTCCGGGTATACGCAGTATTTT.

The sample holds a few counts of this clone. The V and J genes are TRBV28 and TRBJ2-6; a weak D match, TRBD1 (6 bases). Trimming left V 7 bases short and J 1 base short, with 14 bases between. The CDR3 runs 16 residues. Germline-derived CDR1 and CDR2 are MDHEN and SYDVKM. Here the CDR3 reads CASTVGGSSGANVLTF. DNA of the CDR3: TGTGCCAGCACGGTAGGGGGATCGTCTGGGGCCAACGTCCTGACTTTC.

This CDR3 is CASSLGDRAYEQYF. Here the CDR3 DNA reads TGTGCCAGCAGCTTGGGGGACAGGGCCTACGAGCAGTACTTC. The chain uses TRBV5-6 and TRBJ2-7; 9 bases are a match to TRBD1. Germline CDR1 is SGHDT and CDR2 is YYEEEE. Trimming took 0 bases from V and 2 from J; bases not matched to a gene: 0. The CDR3 length is 14 residues.

As regards this clone: The junction does not match germline at one end; this may be a read error. This chain uses TRBV6-5 with TRBJ2-7; 7 bases are a match to TRBD1. Germline CDR1 is MNHEY and CDR2 is SVGAGI. There are 13 residues in the CDR3. CDR3 nucleotide sequence: TGTGCCAGCACCCCGACAGGGCCCCAGAGGCCCGACTTC. Protein product: CASTPTGPQRPDF.

The V gene is TRBV9, the J gene TRBJ1-1, with 7 bases identical to TRBD1. The germline V gene has CDR1 SGDLS and CDR2 YYNGEE. The trim removed 4 bases at V and 1 base at J, leaving 4 bases unmatched. This CDR3 has 14 amino acids. CDR3 residues: CASSLGGTNTEAFF. The CDR3 region has the DNA TGTGCCAGCAGCCTAGGGGGCACGAACACTGAAGCTTTCTTT.

The rearrangement joins TRBV19 to TRBJ1-2; tentative D call: TRBD1 (6 bases). V was cut by 7 bases and J by 1 base, with 16 bases left in between. Germline V gives CDR1 LNHDA, CDR2 SQIVND (reference sequence). This CDR3 has 15 residues. The CDR3 loop is CASTITRGLNYGYTF. CDR3 in DNA: TGTGCCAGTACCATAACCAGGGGCCTTAACTATGGCTACACCTTC.

Only one count was recorded for this clone. This chain connects TRBV5-6 to TRBJ1-2, with TRBD1 identical over 9 bases. Trimming cost V 5 bases and J 6 bases; bases outside gene matches: 11. CDR1 and CDR2 from the germline V gene are SGHDT and YYEEEE. This CDR3 contains 15 residues. CDR3 residues: CASRKPGTGPHGYTF. In nucleotides, the CDR3 is TGTGCCAGCAGAAAGCCCGGGACAGGGCCTCATGGCTACACCTTC.

The gene calls are TRBV6-5 and TRBJ2-2; 7 nucleotides agree with TRBD2. Germline V gives CDR1 MNHEY, CDR2 SVGAGI. CDR3 length: 15 amino acids. Trimming removed 10 bases from V and 6 bases from J; junction bases left unmatched: 14. CDR3 coding DNA: TGTGCCACCAAATGGTCTGGGGGGGACGCCGGGGAGCTGTTTTTT. Protein product: CATKWSGGDAGELFF.

For the CDR3, the DNA is TGTGCCAGCAGTTCACAACAGGGGGGCGACTCTGGCTACACCTTC. This codes for CASSSQQGGDSGYTF. This chain uses TRBV9 with TRBJ1-2; 8 bases align to TRBD1. Germline V gene sequence: CDR1 SGDLS, CDR2 YYNGEE. Trimming took 5 bases from V and 7 from J; bases not matched to a gene: 13. CDR3 length equals 15 residues.

V is TRBV6-6 and J is TRBJ1-2; 12 positions agree with TRBD1. This CDR3 is built from 14 residues. The ends lost 6 bases at V and 8 bases at J; junction bases unmatched: 7. CDR1 and CDR2 from the germline V gene are MNHNY and SVGAGI (reference sequence). The CDR3 reads CASRDQGTGGGYTF. The CDR3 nucleotides are TGTGCCAGCAGGGACCAGGGGACAGGGGGCGGCTACACCTTC.

The gene calls are TRBV29-1 and TRBJ1-3; 9 bases map to TRBD1. This CDR3 has 16 amino acids. The germline V gene encodes CDR1 SQVTM and CDR2 ANQGSEA. With V trimmed by 6 bases and J by 7 bases, 16 bases remained unmatched. The CDR3: CSVAGTGTLGRNTIYF. CDR3 in DNA: TGCAGCGTCGCCGGGACAGGGACCCTGGGAAGGAACACCATATATTTT.

The chain links TRBV7-2 to TRBJ2-5; D not resolved. The CDR3 is made up of 12 amino acids. V lost 0 bases and J lost 5, with 4 bases in between. Germline CDR1 reads SGHTA; CDR2 reads FQGNSA. In DNA, the CDR3 is TGTGCCAGCAGCTTAGCCGGGGAGACCCAGTACTTC. Protein: CASSLAGETQYF.

This chain joins TRBV29-1 and TRBJ1-1; TRBD1 matches at 10 bases. The CDR3 sequence is 14 residues long. J lost 0 bases, V lost 5 bases, and 3 bases had no gene match. Germline V gene sequence: CDR1 SQVTM, CDR2 ANQGSEA. The CDR3 reads CSVTGTGVNTEAFF. CDR3 coding DNA: TGCAGCGTTACAGGGACAGGGGTGAACACTGAAGCTTTCTTT. Complete variable domain (other parts from reference TRBV29-1 and TRBJ1-1): SAVISQKPSRDICQRGTSLTIQCQVDSQVTMMFWYRQQPGQSLTLIATANQGSEATYESGFVIDKFPISRPNLTFSTLTVSNMSPEDSSIYLCSVTGTGVNTEAFFGQGTRLTVV.

In its sample, this clone was seen many times. Other DNA sequences in the same sample also yield this CDR3. The gene calls are TRBV12-3 or TRBV12-4 and TRBJ2-7; D is unresolved. The CDR3 sequence is 13 residues long. Trimming shortened V by 1 base and J by 2 bases, and 6 bases separated the two germline ends. The CDR3 sequence: CASSLDSTYEQYF. CDR3 DNA sequence: TGTGCCAGCAGTTTAGACAGTACCTACGAGCAGTACTTC.